In this sample, the clone carrying this T cell receptor beta chain turned up many times. Its target is not known. 5'-RACE, quantitative and with molecular barcodes, yielded the TCR beta libraries. TCRdb itself ran the 5' RACE reads through MiXCR, one entry per CDR3 protein. The repertoire holds more than 650,000 distinct CDR3 sequences, with 12% as singletons. Trimming at V came to 2 bases and at J to 6 bases, leaving 6 bases not matched to a gene. CDR1 is LNHNV, CDR2 YYDKDF, per germline (reference sequence). The CDR3 extends over 16 amino acids. The data originate from a study of CD8 T cells in ankylosing spondylitis. The study's findings and limits: In ankylosing spondylitis blood, a motif of roughly eight highly homologous TCR beta variants appeared characteristic.

Specimen: blood, either unsorted or a sorted T cell fraction (not recorded which). This receptor was identified in a male donor with ankylosing spondylitis. The genes are TRBV15 and TRBJ2-2; 10 positions match TRBD1. The DNA of the CDR3 is TGTGCCACCAGCAGATTTCCCGGGACAGGGGCCGGGGAGCTGTTTTTT. This gives the protein CATSRFPGTGAGELFF. Combining the CDR3 with reference TRBV15 and TRBJ2-2 gives the whole variable domain DAMVIQNPRYQVTQFGKPVTLSCSQTLNHNVMYWYQQKSSQAPKLLFHYYDKDFNNEADTPDNFQSRRPNTSFCFLDIRSPGLGDTAMYLCATSRFPGTGAGELFFGEGSRLTVL.